This T cell receptor beta chain was captured by sequencing in a study of T cell repertoires in cytomegalovirus infection. Study-level background: The authors used CMV epitopes that were HLA-C-restricted (recently identified) and HLA-B-restricted (well studied). Study results and caveats: The cumulative frequency of public TCR beta families identified carriers of CMV plus the relevant HLA. The ex vivo response was dominated by HLA-C-restricted CMV-specific TCR beta clonotypes.

CDR3 length equals 17 residues. The germline V gene encodes CDR1 SGHTA and CDR2 FQGNSA. Unmatched junction bases numbered 18, after V lost 5 bases and J lost 6 bases. TCRdb re-called the reads with MiXCR, one entry per CDR3 protein. The sample contains a few hundred thousand distinct CDR3 sequences, roughly a third of which appear only once. This clonotype was seen at least ten times. Its antigen remains unknown. The V gene is TRBV7-2, the J gene TRBJ2-7; 8 bases fit TRBD1. This receptor was identified in a human donor in good health (CMV status not recorded). Some clones in this sample may be carry-over from other donors' samples. This sample comprised cultured PBMCs, obtained from culture after CMV antigen stimulation. The CDR3 loop reads CASSDYDRGLRWSEQYF. The CDR3 DNA reads TGTGCCAGCAGCGATTATGACAGGGGTTTACGTTGGTCCGAGCAGTACTTC.